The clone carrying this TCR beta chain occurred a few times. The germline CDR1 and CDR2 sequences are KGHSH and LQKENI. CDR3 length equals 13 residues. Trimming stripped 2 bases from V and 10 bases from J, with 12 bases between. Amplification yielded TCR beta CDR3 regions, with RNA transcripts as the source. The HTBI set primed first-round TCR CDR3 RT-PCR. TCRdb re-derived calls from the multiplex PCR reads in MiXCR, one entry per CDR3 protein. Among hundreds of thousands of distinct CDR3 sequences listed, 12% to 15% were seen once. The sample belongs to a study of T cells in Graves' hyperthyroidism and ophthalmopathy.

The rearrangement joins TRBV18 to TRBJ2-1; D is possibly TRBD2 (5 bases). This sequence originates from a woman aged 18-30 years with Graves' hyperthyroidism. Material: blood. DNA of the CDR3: TGTGCCAGCTCACCAGGGAGAGACTACGAGCAGTTCTTC. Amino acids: CASSPGRDYEQFF. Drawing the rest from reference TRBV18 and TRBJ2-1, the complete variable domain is NAGVMQNPRHLVRRRGQEARLRCSPMKGHSHVYWYRQLPEEGLKFMVYLQKENIIDESGMPKERFSAEFPKEGPSILRIQQVVRGDSAAYFCASSPGRDYEQFFGPGTRLTVL.